Shown below are 27 T cell receptor beta chains from a single sample sequenced in a study of a mutant IDH1 vaccine in newly diagnosed glioma. Antigen specificity for these receptors is unknown. Time point in this sample: week 5, during vaccination. The study gave 300 ug of mutant IDH1 20-mer peptide per vaccine dose, with topical imiquimod. Generated by immunoSEQ multiplex PCR, the TCRdb table keeps only in-frame clones and is missing some. Of around 42,000 clones detected, over 75% appear once; the ten largest clones hold approximately 1.7%. The starting material was PBMCs, obtained from a glioma patient whose treatment included an IDH1 peptide vaccine. All receptors derive from a man in his forties or fifties with glioma.

The rearrangement uses TRBV28 and TRBJ2-7; possible D gene TRBD2, 6 bases. Trimming took 7 bases from V and 4 from J, leaving 14 bases between them. This CDR3 is 13 amino acids long. In germline, CDR1 is MDHEN, CDR2 SYDVKM. This CDR3 is CASTGTGRYEQYF. CDR3 bases: TGTGCCAGCACAGGGACTGGAAGATACGAGCAGTACTTC.

This clone was detected only a few times. The V gene is TRBV6-1, the J gene TRBJ1-2; D is undetermined. CDR1 is MNHNS, CDR2 SASEGT, per germline. CDR3 length equals 12 residues. Deletions cut 4 bases from V and 4 bases from J, with 7 bases between. The CDR3: CASSAASYGYTF. CDR3 sequence (DNA): TGTGCCAGCAGTGCGGCTTCCTATGGCTACACCTTC.

This chain uses TRBV2 with TRBJ2-1, with 10 nucleotides matching TRBD2. The V gene end was trimmed by 7 bases and the J gene end by 9 bases; junction bases not matched to a gene: 9. This CDR3 spans 14 amino acids. The germline V gene encodes CDR1 SNHLY and CDR2 FYNNEI. CDR3 sequence: CASNPLAGVGEQFF. The CDR3 DNA reads as TGTGCCAGCAATCCCCTAGCGGGAGTGGGTGAGCAGTTCTTC.

The chain combines TRBV5-1 with TRBJ1-3; D call uncertain. CDR1 and CDR2 from the germline V gene are SGHRS and YFSETQ. The ends were cut back, 4 bases at V and 3 bases at J, with 5 bases in the middle. The CDR3 is made up of 12 amino acids. CDR3 in amino acids: CASSRDGNTIYF. As DNA, the CDR3 is TGCGCCAGCAGCAGGGATGGAAACACCATATATTTT.

A few counts support this clone. This chain connects TRBV5-1 to TRBJ1-1; 11 positions match TRBD1. Germline CDR1 SGHRS, CDR2 YFSETQ. V was clipped by 4 bases and J by 4 bases; unmatched bases: 9. The CDR3 totals 16 residues. CDR3 in DNA: TGCGCCAGCAGCCCCCGGACAGGGGGCGCCAGCACTGAAGCTTTCTTT. Translation gives CASSPRTGGASTEAFF.

The J gene is TRBJ2-3, the V gene TRBV27; tentatively, D is TRBD1 (5 bases). CDR1 is MNHEY and CDR2 is SMNVEV in the germline V gene (reference sequence). The V end was cut by 7 bases, the J end by 2 bases, with 10 bases between. The CDR3 loop spans 13 amino acids. The CDR3 DNA follows: TGTGCCAGCACCCCGGACAACACAGATACGCAGTATTTT. Residues: CASTPDNTDTQYF.

V and J are TRBV19 and TRBJ2-1; D may match TRBD1 or TRBD2 (5 bases each). Germline V gives CDR1 LNHDA, CDR2 SQIVND (reference sequence). The CDR3 loop spans 16 amino acids. V was cut by 4 bases and J by 0 bases, with 13 bases left in between. The CDR3 coding sequence is TGTGCCAGTAGTAATTCGGGGACCAGCTCCTACAATGAGCAGTTCTTC. It is translated as CASSNSGTSSYNEQFF.

J is TRBJ1-1 and V is TRBV19, with D uncertain. The CDR3 extends over 14 amino acids. Germline-derived CDR1 and CDR2 are LNHDA and SQIVND (reference sequence). The V gene lost 6 bases and the J gene lost 0 bases, with 11 bases spanning the gap. CDR3 in amino acids: CASRPRPLNTEAFF. The CDR3 nucleotides are TGTGCCAGTAGGCCCCGACCGCTGAACACTGAAGCTTTCTTT.

The CDR3 protein is CASNEDRVNEQFF. The CDR3 DNA sequence: TGTGCCAGCAACGAAGACAGGGTGAATGAGCAGTTCTTC. The chain joins TRBV2 to TRBJ2-1; 7 nucleotides match TRBD1. The CDR3 contains 13 residues. V was clipped by 7 bases and J by 7 bases; unmatched bases: 7. Germline CDR1 SNHLY, CDR2 FYNNEI.

The V gene is TRBV18, the J gene TRBJ1-2; the D gene is possibly TRBD1 (5 bases). The germline V gene encodes CDR1 KGHSH and CDR2 LQKENI. The V gene lost 2 bases and the J gene lost 1 base, with 17 bases spanning the gap. This CDR3 contains 17 residues. CDR3 coding DNA: TGTGCCAGCTCACCAGGGGAGCGAAGGGGCGGTAACTATGGCTACACCTTC. Translated: CASSPGERRGGNYGYTF.

The chain combines TRBV5-1 with TRBJ2-7; 7 positions match TRBD2. In germline, CDR1 is SGHRS, CDR2 YFSETQ. There are 13 residues in the CDR3. Unmatched junction bases numbered 1, after V lost 4 bases and J lost 0 bases. The CDR3 DNA reads as TGCGCCAGCAGCGGGAGGGGCTCCTACGAGCAGTACTTC. Protein: CASSGRGSYEQYF.

The gene calls are TRBV6-5 and TRBJ2-3; 8 nucleotides match TRBD2. CDR1 is MNHEY and CDR2 is SVGAGI in the germline V gene. V was clipped by 7 bases and J by 2 bases; unmatched bases: 5. The CDR3 spans 14 residues. The CDR3 DNA is TGTGCCAGCAAACGGGAGGGCCTCACAGATACGCAGTATTTT. Translation: CASKREGLTDTQYF.

This clone was picked up a small number of times. The chain carries TRBV10-2 and TRBJ1-2, with D maybe TRBD1 (5 bases). The CDR3 contains 13 residues. CDR1 and CDR2 from the germline V gene are WSHSY and SAAADI. V lost 6 bases, J lost 7 bases, and 15 bases lay in between. The CDR3 DNA follows: TGCGCCAGCAGGCCCCAAGGGGCTGGTGGCTACACCTTC. This gives the protein CASRPQGAGGYTF.

This clone occurred a few times. The V gene is TRBV29-1, the J gene TRBJ1-2; TRBD1 is a possible D gene (5 bases). The CDR3 has 12 amino acids. V lost 4 bases to trimming and J lost 7 bases, with 13 bases between them. Germline V gives CDR1 SQVTM, CDR2 ANQGSEA. The CDR3 DNA is TGCAGCGTTGTGGAGGGAGGGACTGGCTACACCTTC. Its protein product is CSVVEGGTGYTF.

The chain combines TRBV11-3 with TRBJ2-1, with TRBD2 identical over 8 bases. The CDR3 extends over 16 amino acids. Germline CDR1 and CDR2: SGHNT and YENEEA. The V and J ends lost 1 base and 8 bases, in that order; junction bases with no gene match: 10. The CDR3 here is CASSLGSRGRYDEQFF. The CDR3 nucleotides read TGTGCCAGCAGCTTAGGGTCTCGCGGGAGGTACGATGAGCAGTTCTTC.

This chain links TRBV7-9 with TRBJ2-7; D uncertain. Germline CDR1 SEHNR, CDR2 FQNEAQ (reference sequence). The CDR3 totals 13 residues. V was clipped by 6 bases and J by 4 bases, with 13 bases between them. CDR3 sequence reads: CASRDGVDYEQYF. CDR3 sequence (DNA): TGTGCCAGCAGGGACGGAGTGGATTACGAGCAGTACTTC.

The rearrangement links TRBV7-9 to TRBJ2-2, with D possibly matching TRBD2 (6 bases). Trimming removed 5 bases from V and 6 bases from J, with 16 bases in between. This CDR3 is built from 15 residues. CDR1 SEHNR and CDR2 FQNEAQ come from the germline V gene (reference sequence). CDR3 amino acids: CASSPATSGAGELFF. CDR3 DNA sequence: TGTGCCAGCAGCCCAGCGACTAGTGGGGCCGGGGAGCTGTTTTTT.

The gene calls are TRBV7-9 and TRBJ2-1; D remains ambiguous. V shed 1 base and J shed 8 bases, with 15 bases lying between them. Germline-derived CDR1 and CDR2 are SEHNR and FQNEAQ (reference sequence). This CDR3 spans 15 amino acids. The CDR3 reads CASSLGSNIGYEQFF. In nucleotides, the CDR3 is TGTGCCAGCAGCTTAGGGTCTAACATAGGGTATGAGCAGTTCTTC.

The J gene is TRBJ2-6, the V gene TRBV11-3; possible D gene TRBD1, 6 bases. The germline V gene has CDR1 SGHNT and CDR2 YENEEA. V lost 1 base and J lost 4, with 8 bases in between. The length of the CDR3 is 15 residues. CDR3 protein: CASSLGGHGANVLTF. CDR3 sequence (DNA): TGTGCCAGCAGCTTAGGGGGGCACGGGGCCAACGTCCTGACTTTC.

The V and J genes are TRBV15 and TRBJ1-5; no firm D call. CDR1 and CDR2 from the germline V gene are LNHNV and YYDKDF (reference sequence). V was trimmed by 0 bases and J by 3 bases, leaving 9 bases between them. The CDR3 sequence is 15 residues long. CDR3 sequence reads: CATSRDLGINQPQHF. The CDR3 nucleotides read TGTGCCACCAGCAGAGATCTAGGAATCAATCAGCCCCAGCATTTT. Based on the CDR3 plus reference TRBV15 and TRBJ1-5, the full variable domain is DAMVIQNPRYQVTQFGKPVTLSCSQTLNHNVMYWYQQKSSQAPKLLFHYYDKDFNNEADTPDNFQSRRPNTSFCFLDIRSPGLGDTAMYLCATSRDLGINQPQHFGDGTRLSIL.

This clone was found once. This chain links TRBV9 with TRBJ2-7; 12 bases are shared with TRBD2. The CDR3 runs to 15 residues. The germline V gene encodes CDR1 SGDLS and CDR2 YYNGEE. V lost 4 bases to trimming and J lost 5 bases; unmatched junction nucleotides: 7. The CDR3 here is CASSLAASGRDEQYF. For the CDR3, the DNA is TGTGCCAGCAGCTTAGCGGCTAGCGGGAGGGACGAGCAGTACTTC.

In nucleotides, the CDR3 is TGTGCCAGCAGCTTCAATGGCCGGGATGGCTACACCTTC. Amino acid sequence: CASSFNGRDGYTF. The J gene is TRBJ1-2, the V gene TRBV5-6, with no clear D. The length of the CDR3 is 13 residues. The ends were cut back, 2 bases at V and 6 bases at J, with 11 bases in the middle. The germline CDR1 and CDR2 sequences are SGHDT and YYEEEE.

This clone was seen a single time. This chain uses TRBV5-4 with TRBJ1-1, with no clear D. The germline V gene has CDR1 SGHNT and CDR2 YYREEE (reference sequence). The CDR3 extends over 13 amino acids. V was trimmed by 1 base and J by 1 base, leaving 5 bases between them. The CDR3 region has the DNA TGTGCCAGCAGCTTGCAACCGAACACTGAAGCTTTCTTT. It encodes CASSLQPNTEAFF.

Only a few counts were recorded for this clone. This rearrangement joins TRBV4-1 to TRBJ1-4; D gene uncertain. Looked up from germline, CDR1 is MGHRA and CDR2 is YSYEKL. Trimming took 2 bases from V and 8 from J, leaving 12 bases between them. The CDR3 sequence is 14 residues long. CDR3 in amino acids: CASSQRRVEEKLFF. CDR3 in DNA: TGCGCCAGCAGCCAAAGGAGGGTAGAGGAAAAACTGTTTTTT.

The V call is TRBV27, the J call TRBJ2-3; D possibly corresponds to TRBD2 (6 bases). Trimming removed 4 bases at V and 5 bases at J, with 16 bases between. Germline CDR1 reads MNHEY; CDR2 reads SMNVEV (reference sequence). This CDR3 has 15 amino acids. For the CDR3, the DNA is TGTGCCAGCAGTTCGACTAGTTTTGAGGGAGATACGCAGTATTTT. Amino acid sequence: CASSSTSFEGDTQYF.

The CDR3 is CASSPRPGSPQHF. The CDR3 nucleotides read TGTGCCAGCTCACCACGGCCAGGCTCGCCCCAGCATTTT. This rearrangement joins TRBV18 to TRBJ1-5, with D hard to call. Trimming cost V 1 base and J 9 bases, with 10 bases left between them. The CDR3 contains 13 residues. The germline CDR1 and CDR2 sequences are KGHSH and LQKENI.

This sequence joins TRBV2 and TRBJ2-1; D remains unclear. Germline V gives CDR1 SNHLY, CDR2 FYNNEI. Trimming took off 7 bases at V and 5 bases at J, with 6 bases between the two ends. The length of the CDR3 is 11 residues. The CDR3 DNA reads TGTGCCAGCAAATTAAACAATGAGCAGTTCTTC. It codes for CASKLNNEQFF.